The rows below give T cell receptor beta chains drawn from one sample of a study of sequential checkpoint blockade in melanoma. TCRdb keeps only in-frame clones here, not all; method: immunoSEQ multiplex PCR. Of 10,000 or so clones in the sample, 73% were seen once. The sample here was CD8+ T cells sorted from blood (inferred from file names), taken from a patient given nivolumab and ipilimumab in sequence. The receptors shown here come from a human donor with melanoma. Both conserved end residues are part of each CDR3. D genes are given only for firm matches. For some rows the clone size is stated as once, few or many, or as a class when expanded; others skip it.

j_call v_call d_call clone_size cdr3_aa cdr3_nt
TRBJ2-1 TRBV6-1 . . CASSEAEYNEQFF TGTGCCAGCAGTGAAGCGGAGTACAATGAGCAGTTCTTC
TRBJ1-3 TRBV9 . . CASSVDGISGNTIYF TGTGCCAGCAGCGTAGACGGTATCTCTGGAAACACCATATATTTT
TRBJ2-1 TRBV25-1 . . CASKGQRREQFF TGTGCCAGCAAAGGACAACGTAGGGAGCAGTTCTTC
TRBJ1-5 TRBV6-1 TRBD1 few CASRTDRGDNQPQHF TGTGCCAGCAGGACGGACAGGGGGGACAATCAGCCCCAGCATTTT
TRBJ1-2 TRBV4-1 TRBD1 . CASSQVQGADDGYTF TGCGCCAGCAGCCAAGTTCAGGGGGCGGACGATGGCTACACCTTC
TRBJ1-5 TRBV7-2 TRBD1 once CASSARTGPAYSNQPQHF TGTGCCAGCAGCGCCCGGACAGGCCCCGCATATAGCAATCAGCCCCAGCATTTT
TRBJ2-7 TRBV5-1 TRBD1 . CASSSGQIYEQYF TGCGCCAGCAGCTCGGGACAGATCTACGAGCAGTACTTC
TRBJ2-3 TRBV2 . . CASSLDRDKSTDTQYF TGTGCCAGCAGTCTGGACCGGGACAAAAGCACAGATACGCAGTATTTT
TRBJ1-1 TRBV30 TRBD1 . CAWSVDRVEAFF TGTGCCTGGAGTGTGGACAGGGTAGAAGCTTTCTTT
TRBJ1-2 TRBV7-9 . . CASSLLPHGYTF TGTGCCAGCAGCCTTCTCCCCCATGGCTACACCTTC
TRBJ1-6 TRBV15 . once CATSRDREGGSPLHF TGTGCCACCAGCAGAGACAGGGAAGGGGGATCACCCCTCCACTTT
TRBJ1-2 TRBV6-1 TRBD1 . CATGVGYGYTF TGTGCTACAGGGGTTGGCTATGGCTACACCTTC
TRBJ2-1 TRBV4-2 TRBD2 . CASSQVLAEYNEQFF TGTGCCAGCAGCCAAGTCCTAGCGGAATACAATGAGCAGTTCTTC
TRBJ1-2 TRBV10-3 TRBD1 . CAINSGTGVYGYTF TGTGCCATCAATTCCGGGACAGGGGTCTATGGCTACACCTTC
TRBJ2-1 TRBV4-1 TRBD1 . CASSQVGRGTYNEQFF TGCGCCAGCAGCCAAGTCGGCAGGGGGACCTACAATGAGCAGTTCTTC
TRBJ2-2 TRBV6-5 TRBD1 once CASSFGTDSNTGELFF TGTGCCAGCAGTTTCGGGACAGATTCGAACACCGGGGAGCTGTTTTTT
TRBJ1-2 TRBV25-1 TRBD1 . CASSDPTGGSGYTF TGTGCCAGCAGTGACCCGACAGGGGGAAGTGGCTACACCTTC